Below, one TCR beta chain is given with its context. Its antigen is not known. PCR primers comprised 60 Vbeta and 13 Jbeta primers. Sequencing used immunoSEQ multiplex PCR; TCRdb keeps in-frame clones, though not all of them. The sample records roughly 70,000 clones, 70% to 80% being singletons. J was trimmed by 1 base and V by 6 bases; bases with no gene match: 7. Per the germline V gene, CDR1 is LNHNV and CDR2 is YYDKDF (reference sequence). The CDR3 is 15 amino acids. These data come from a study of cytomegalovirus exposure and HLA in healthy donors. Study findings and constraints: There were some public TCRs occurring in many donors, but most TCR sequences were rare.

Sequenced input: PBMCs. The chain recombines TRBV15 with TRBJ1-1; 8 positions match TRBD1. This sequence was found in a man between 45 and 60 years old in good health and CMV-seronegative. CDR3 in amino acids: CATSPRDRGNTEAFF. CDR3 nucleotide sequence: TGTGCCACCAGTCCACGAGACAGGGGGAACACTGAAGCTTTCTTT.